The next 18 T cell receptor beta chains were all read from a single sample in a study of blood T cell repertoires in COVID-19 (dated by TCRdb to 2020 to 2022). Library generation was performed with the immunoSEQ multiplex PCR assay. TCRdb limited this immuneACCESS table to in-frame rearrangements with V and J called. A share of clones is missing; checked studies link under half to unresolved V genes, and the rest is unexplained. The sample data list 150,000 or so clones, and roughly 87% of these were observed just once. Of the sample, approximately 6.5% is held by the ten largest clones. Sequencing was performed on PBMCs or T cells enriched from blood (not recorded which). Receptors were obtained from a woman aged 50 to 60 who had recovered from COVID-19.

CDR3 region: CASSQEATTGINEKLFF. DNA of the CDR3: TGTGCCAGCAGCCAAGAGGCCACTACAGGAATAAATGAAAAACTGTTTTTT. The V call is TRBV4-2, the J call TRBJ1-4, with a weak D call TRBD1 (5 bases). This CDR3 is 17 amino acids long. Trimming took 0 bases from V and 5 from J, leaving 16 bases between them. Germline V CDR1 and CDR2: LGHNA, YNFKEQ.

V gene TRBV7-2 combines with J gene TRBJ1-6; 8 bases fit TRBD1. CDR1 is SGHTA, CDR2 FQGNSA, per germline. J lost 7 bases, V lost 6 bases, and 11 bases had no gene match. The CDR3 extends over 16 amino acids. The CDR3 coding sequence is TGTGCCAGCAGGGAAGGGGCAGGGGGCCGGAATTCACCCCTCCACTTT. This gives the protein CASREGAGGRNSPLHF.

V is TRBV19 and J is TRBJ1-3; 8 nucleotides align to TRBD1. Germline values: CDR1 LNHDA, CDR2 SQIVND (reference sequence). V shed 5 bases and J 7 bases; nucleotides not matched to a gene: 7. There are 14 residues in the CDR3. CDR3 DNA sequence: TGTGCCAGTAGTGCGACAGGGGCAGGGAACACCATATATTTT. Amino acids: CASSATGAGNTIYF.

This clone was counted a few times. The chain joins TRBV11-3 to TRBJ2-3; 7 bases match TRBD2. This CDR3 has 15 residues. After removal of 8 bases from V and 0 bases from J, the junction contained 8 bases not matched to a gene. The germline V gene has CDR1 SGHNT and CDR2 YENEEA. The CDR3 coding sequence is TGTGCCAGCTTCCGGGGGGAGGCTAGCACAGATACGCAGTATTTT. Amino acid sequence: CASFRGEASTDTQYF.

The chain uses TRBV21-1 and TRBJ1-2; the table assigns TRBD1, which was not confirmed against the DNA. TRBV21-1 is designated a pseudogene. CDR3 size: 14 residues. The CDR3 reads CASSPRTGQYGYTF. CDR3 DNA sequence: TGTGCCAGCAGTCCTCGGACAGGTCAATATGGCTACACCTTC.

This clone was seen a handful of times. V is TRBV6-4 and J is TRBJ2-1; 8 positions agree with TRBD1. CDR1 and CDR2 from the germline V gene are MRHNA and SNTAGT. V was clipped by 2 bases and J by 6 bases; unmatched bases: 6. The CDR3 has 15 amino acids. The chain's CDR3 is CASSDQSGQGNEQFF. The CDR3 DNA reads TGTGCCAGCAGTGACCAGAGTGGACAGGGCAATGAGCAGTTCTTC.

The CDR3 DNA reads as TGTGCCAGCAGCGTAGGGTTGGGACAGGGGGACACCGGGGAGCTGTTTTTT. It translates to CASSVGLGQGDTGELFF. The chain links TRBV9 to TRBJ2-2; TRBD1 matches at 11 bases. This CDR3 comprises 17 residues. Germline lookup yields CDR1 SGDLS and CDR2 YYNGEE. After removal of 0 bases from V and 3 bases from J, the junction contained 4 bases not matched to a gene.

The rearrangement uses TRBV6-1 and TRBJ1-2; D possibly corresponds to TRBD1 (6 bases). Germline V gene sequence: CDR1 MNHNS, CDR2 SASEGT. V lost 1 base and J 4 bases, leaving 13 bases between the germline ends. The CDR3 covers 15 residues. In nucleotides, the CDR3 is TGTGCCAGCAGTGAAGATGGTACAGGGAGCTATGGCTACACCTTC. Translated: CASSEDGTGSYGYTF.

This chain links TRBV4-1 with TRBJ2-7; 11 bases are shared with TRBD1. V shed 0 bases, J shed 4 bases, and the junction held 2 bases outside the gene matches. The CDR3 totals 15 residues. Germline V gives CDR1 MGHRA, CDR2 YSYEKL. CDR3 region: CASSQEGTGGYEQYF. The CDR3 bases are TGCGCCAGCAGCCAAGAGGGGACAGGGGGGTACGAGCAGTACTTC.

V gene TRBV21-1 combines with J gene TRBJ2-1; the table names TRBD2, a call not compared with the DNA. TRBV21-1 is labeled a pseudogene. The CDR3 consists of 17 residues. CDR3 DNA sequence: TGTGCCAGCAGCAAAGGGGTTCGAGGGAGGCGACACGTTGAGCAGTTCTTC. It yields the protein CASSKGVRGRRHVEQFF.

This chain connects TRBV7-2 to TRBJ2-1; unclear D gene. This CDR3 has 15 amino acids. CDR1 and CDR2 from the germline V gene are SGHTA and FQGNSA. The ends were cut back, 1 base at V and 2 bases at J, with 9 bases in the middle. The CDR3 region has the DNA TGTGCCAGCAGCTTAGTAGCAGACCCCTACAATGAGCAGTTCTTC. This encodes CASSLVADPYNEQFF.

The chain uses TRBV7-9 and TRBJ1-1; D remains unclear. In germline, CDR1 is SEHNR, CDR2 FQNEAQ (reference sequence). This CDR3 has 12 amino acids. Trimming shortened V by 5 bases and J by 8 bases, and 12 bases separated the two germline ends. This CDR3 is CASSRYGGEAFF. In nucleotides, the CDR3 is TGTGCCAGCAGCCGGTACGGAGGGGAAGCTTTCTTT.

The chain joins TRBV27 to TRBJ2-7; possibly TRBD1 for D (6 bases). CDR3 length: 13 residues. Trimming removed 9 bases at V and 3 bases at J, with 15 bases between. The V gene's germline CDR1 is MNHEY and CDR2 SMNVEV (reference sequence). DNA of the CDR3: TGTGCCAGTTCTTGGGCAGGGGACTACGAGCAGTACTTC. Translated: CASSWAGDYEQYF.

The chain has TRBV9 and TRBJ2-3, with 15 bases that match TRBD2. Unmatched junction bases numbered 4, after V lost 2 bases and J lost 6 bases. This CDR3 comprises 16 residues. Germline V CDR1 and CDR2: SGDLS, YYNGEE. DNA of the CDR3: TGTGCCAGCAGCGTCGGACTAGCGGGAGGGGTGGATACGCAGTATTTT. Translated, it gives CASSVGLAGGVDTQYF.

This chain joins TRBV3-1 (or the pseudogene TRBV3-2) and TRBJ1-6; the D is unclear. This CDR3 contains 15 residues. Germline V lookup: CDR1 LGHDT, CDR2 YNNKEL (reference sequence). The V gene lost 1 base and the J gene lost 7 bases, with 11 bases spanning the gap. The CDR3 coding sequence is TGTGCCAGCAGCCAAGCGGCTAGTCCAAATTCACCCCTCCACTTT. This sequence encodes CASSQAASPNSPLHF.

The rearrangement joins TRBV30 to TRBJ1-3; D gene uncertain. The CDR3 runs 14 residues. From germline, CDR1 is GTSNPN and CDR2 SVGIG (reference sequence). Deletions cut 0 bases from V and 0 bases from J, with 6 bases between. The CDR3 bases are TGTGCCTGGAGTGTCGGGATCTCTGGAAACACCATATATTTT. Protein sequence: CAWSVGISGNTIYF. The whole variable domain, remainder taken from reference TRBV30 and TRBJ1-3, is SQTIHQWPATLVQPVGSPLSLECTVEGTSNPNLYWYRQAAGRGLQLLFYSVGIGQISSEVPQNLSASRPQDRQFILSSKKLLLSDSGFYLCAWSVGISGNTIYFGEGSWLTVV.

The chain carries TRBV3-1 (or the pseudogene TRBV3-2) and TRBJ2-7; 7 nucleotides match TRBD2. This CDR3 has 14 amino acids. V shed 4 bases, J shed 4 bases, and the junction held 7 bases outside the gene matches. Looked up from germline, CDR1 is LGHDT and CDR2 is YNNKEL (reference sequence). The CDR3 bases are TGTGCCAGCAGCCGGGGACTACAGTATTACGAGCAGTACTTC. Protein product: CASSRGLQYYEQYF.

The chain couples TRBV10-2 to TRBJ1-4; 7 bases line up with TRBD1. Trimming took 6 bases from V and 8 from J; bases not matched to a gene: 9. The CDR3 is 14 residues long. CDR1 is WSHSY and CDR2 is SAAADI in the germline V gene. CDR3 in amino acids: CASRETGVREKLFF. In nucleotides, the CDR3 is TGCGCCAGCAGAGAAACAGGGGTTAGAGAAAAACTGTTTTTT.